These 17 T cell receptor beta chains share one sample of origin, sequenced in a study of T cell responses to AZD1222 COVID-19 vaccine. Sequencing used immunoSEQ multiplex PCR; TCRdb keeps in-frame clones, though not all of them. The profile shows approximately 160,000 clones, around 88% of them singletons. The material sequenced was peripheral blood, taken on day 0 of MenACWY control vaccination. Source of these receptors: an adult in good health.

The V gene is TRBV2, the J gene TRBJ1-5; maybe TRBD1 (5 bases). The CDR3 consists of 18 residues. Germline-derived CDR1 and CDR2 are SNHLY and FYNNEI. V lost 6 bases and J 0 bases, leaving 21 bases between the germline ends. DNA of the CDR3: TGTGCCAGCAGCGGGCTCGGTCGCGGGGGGGTTAGCAATCAGCCCCAGCATTTT. It codes for CASSGLGRGGVSNQPQHF. Combining the CDR3 with reference TRBV2 and TRBJ1-5 gives the whole variable domain EPEVTQTPSHQVTQMGQEVILRCVPISNHLYFYWYRQILGQKVEFLVSFYNNEISEKSEIFDDQFSVERPDGSNFTLKIRSTKLEDSAMYFCASSGLGRGGVSNQPQHFGDGTRLSIL.

The genes are TRBV6-2 or TRBV6-3 and TRBJ2-7, with 11 bases matching TRBD2. This CDR3 is 16 amino acids long. Germline-derived CDR1 and CDR2 are MNHEY and SVGEGT. The trim removed 4 bases at V and 2 bases at J, leaving 7 bases unmatched. CDR3 protein: CASSSYSGRVTYEQYF. DNA of the CDR3: TGTGCCAGCAGTTCCTATAGCGGGAGGGTTACCTACGAGCAGTACTTC.

CDR3 sequence: CASTKTGTRGAFF. The CDR3 DNA is TGTGCCAGCACTAAGACAGGGACGAGGGGGGCTTTCTTT. The chain joins TRBV6-5 to TRBJ1-1; 7 nucleotides match TRBD1. CDR3 length equals 13 residues. Germline trimming cut 7 bases from V and 11 bases from J; bases unmatched to any gene: 13. Per germline, CDR1 MNHEY and CDR2 SVGAGI.

This clone came up a few times. V and J are TRBV12-3 or TRBV12-4 and TRBJ2-7; the D gene is possibly TRBD2 (6 bases). With 8 bases removed from V and 3 bases from J, the gap between germline ends came to 14 bases. This CDR3 has 13 amino acids. The CDR3 reads CASRRSSVYEQYF. The CDR3 DNA is TGTGCCAGCCGAAGGTCTAGCGTCTACGAGCAGTACTTC.

V gene TRBV28 combines with J gene TRBJ1-4, with TRBD1 matching 7 bases. This CDR3 spans 14 amino acids. Germline CDR1 and CDR2: MDHEN and SYDVKM. Trimming took 5 bases from V and 6 from J; bases not matched to a gene: 6. The CDR3 loop reads CASSRDSVDEKLFF. The DNA of the CDR3 is TGTGCCAGCAGTCGGGACAGCGTGGATGAAAAACTGTTTTTT.

The gene calls are TRBV28 and TRBJ2-1, with unresolved D. The CDR3 runs 15 residues. Trimming took off 2 bases at V and 0 bases at J, with 8 bases between the two ends. Germline CDR1 MDHEN, CDR2 SYDVKM. The CDR3 DNA follows: TGTGCCAGCAGTTTAAGGGTTATCTCCTACAATGAGCAGTTCTTC. Translation: CASSLRVISYNEQFF.

V is TRBV19 and J is TRBJ1-1; a possible D gene is TRBD1 (5 bases). V shed 5 bases and J shed 3 bases, with 7 bases lying between them. The CDR3 has 12 residues. From germline, CDR1 is LNHDA and CDR2 SQIVND (reference sequence). CDR3 protein: CASSEGDTEAFF. For the CDR3, the DNA is TGTGCCAGTAGTGAAGGGGACACTGAAGCTTTCTTT.

The J gene is TRBJ1-1, the V gene TRBV18, with D maybe TRBD1 (6 bases). CDR3 size: 14 residues. CDR1 and CDR2 from the germline V gene are KGHSH and LQKENI. V lost 3 bases, J lost 3 bases, and 11 bases lay in between. The CDR3 sequence: CASSPLQGHTEAFF. The CDR3 region has the DNA TGTGCCAGCTCACCCTTACAGGGACACACTGAAGCTTTCTTT.

The V and J genes are TRBV10-3 and TRBJ2-7; TRBD2 matches 8 bases. The ends lost 0 bases at V and 5 bases at J; junction bases unmatched: 6. The V gene's germline CDR1 is ENHRY and CDR2 SYGVKD. The CDR3 covers 15 residues. The CDR3, as DNA: TGTGCCATCAGTGAGTCTCCTAGCGGGTACAACGAGCAGTACTTC. Its translation: CAISESPSGYNEQYF.

There are a few counts of this clone. The chain is built from TRBV3-1 (or the pseudogene TRBV3-2) and TRBJ2-7; D tentatively fits TRBD1 or TRBD2 (5 bases each). CDR3 size: 17 residues. Germline V lookup: CDR1 LGHDT, CDR2 YNNKEL (reference sequence). V was trimmed by 3 bases and J by 4 bases, leaving 22 bases between them. CDR3 DNA sequence: TGTGCCAGCAGCCAGACTGTGACAGTGCAGCGGTCATACGAGCAGTACTTC. It yields the protein CASSQTVTVQRSYEQYF.

The gene calls are TRBV24-1 and TRBJ2-5; no clear D gene. The germline V gene encodes CDR1 KGHDR and CDR2 SFDVKD. This CDR3 is 12 amino acids long. Deletions cut 9 bases from V and 7 bases from J, with 14 bases between. The CDR3 DNA reads as TGTGCCACCGGTACAGACCTTGGGACCCAGTACTTC. Translating gives CATGTDLGTQYF.

This chain uses TRBV9 with TRBJ1-6, with D perhaps TRBD1 (5 bases). CDR1 SGDLS and CDR2 YYNGEE come from the germline V gene. V was clipped by 3 bases and J by 10 bases, with 14 bases between them. This CDR3 is built from 14 residues. This CDR3 reads CASSEWGSGSPLHF. CDR3 nucleotides: TGTGCCAGCAGCGAGTGGGGGTCGGGCTCACCCCTCCACTTT.

This chain connects TRBV7-9 to TRBJ2-4; 7 bases are shared with TRBD1. Germline V gene sequence: CDR1 SEHNR, CDR2 FQNEAQ (reference sequence). There are 13 residues in the CDR3. V shed 1 base, J shed 9 bases, and the junction held 3 bases outside the gene matches. The CDR3: CASSLVGQPIQYF. CDR3 nucleotide sequence: TGTGCCAGCAGCTTAGTGGGACAGCCCATTCAGTACTTC.

The rearrangement uses TRBV3-1 (or the pseudogene TRBV3-2) and TRBJ2-7, with D possibly being TRBD1 (5 bases). This CDR3 has 12 residues. The germline gives CDR1 LGHDT, CDR2 YNNKEL (reference sequence). V dropped 3 bases and J dropped 7 bases, with 10 bases sitting between them. The CDR3 DNA sequence: TGTGCCAGCAGCCATGGGGCCGGAGAGCAGTACTTC. Residues: CASSHGAGEQYF.

The chain couples TRBV11-3 to TRBJ2-7; D unclear. The V gene lost 5 bases and the J gene lost 4 bases, with 15 bases spanning the gap. In germline, CDR1 is SGHNT, CDR2 YENEEA. The CDR3 extends over 14 amino acids. The CDR3 DNA sequence: TGTGCCAGCAGCCCCGAGGCCGCACTGTACGAGCAGTACTTC. It specifies CASSPEAALYEQYF.

This clone turned up a few times. The chain uses TRBV29-1 and TRBJ2-3; D is unclear. The CDR3 sequence is 12 residues long. Germline assignment: CDR1 SQVTM and CDR2 ANQGSEA. Trimming removed 4 bases from V and 0 bases from J, with 5 bases in between. CDR3 loop: CSVASSTDTQYF. Written as DNA, the CDR3 is TGCAGCGTTGCCTCTAGCACAGATACGCAGTATTTT.

The chain combines TRBV21-1 with TRBJ2-7; whether TRBD1, the table's D call, matches the DNA was not checked. TRBV21-1 is recorded as a pseudogene. This CDR3 comprises 15 residues. CDR3 region: CASSKPDRSFREQYF. DNA of the CDR3: TGTGCCAGCAGCAAACCCGACAGGTCCTTCCGCGAGCAGTACTTC.